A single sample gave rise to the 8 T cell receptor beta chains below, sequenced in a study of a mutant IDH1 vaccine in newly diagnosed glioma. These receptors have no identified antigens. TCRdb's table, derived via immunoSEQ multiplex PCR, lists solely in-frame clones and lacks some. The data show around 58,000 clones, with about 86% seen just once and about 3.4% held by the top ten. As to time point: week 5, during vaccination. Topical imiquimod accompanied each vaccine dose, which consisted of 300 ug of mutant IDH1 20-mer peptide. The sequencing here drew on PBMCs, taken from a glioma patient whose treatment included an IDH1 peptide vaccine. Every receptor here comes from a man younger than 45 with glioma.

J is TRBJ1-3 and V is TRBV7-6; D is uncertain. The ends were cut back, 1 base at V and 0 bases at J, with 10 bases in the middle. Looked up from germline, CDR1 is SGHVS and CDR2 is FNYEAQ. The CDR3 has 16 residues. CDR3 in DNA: TGTGCCAGCAGCTTAGGTTTGGGCTCCTCTGGAAACACCATATATTTT. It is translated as CASSLGLGSSGNTIYF.

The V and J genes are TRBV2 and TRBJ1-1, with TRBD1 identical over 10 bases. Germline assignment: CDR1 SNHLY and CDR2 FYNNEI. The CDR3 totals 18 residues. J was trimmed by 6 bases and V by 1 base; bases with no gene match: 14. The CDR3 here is CASSEVPPTGTGASEAFF. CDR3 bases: TGTGCCAGCAGTGAAGTTCCCCCGACCGGGACAGGGGCGTCTGAAGCTTTCTTT.

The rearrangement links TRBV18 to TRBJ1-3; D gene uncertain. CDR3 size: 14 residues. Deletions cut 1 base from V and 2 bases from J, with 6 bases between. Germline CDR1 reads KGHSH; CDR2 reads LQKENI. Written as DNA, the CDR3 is TGTGCCAGCTCACCACAGGGAACTGGAAACACCATATATTTT. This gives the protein CASSPQGTGNTIYF.

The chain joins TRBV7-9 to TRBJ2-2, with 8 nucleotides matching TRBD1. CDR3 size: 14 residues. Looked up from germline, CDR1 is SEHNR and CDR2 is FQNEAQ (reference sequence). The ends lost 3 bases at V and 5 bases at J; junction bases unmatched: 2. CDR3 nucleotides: TGTGCCAGCAGCTTGACAGGGGTGACCGGGGAGCTGTTTTTT. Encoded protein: CASSLTGVTGELFF.

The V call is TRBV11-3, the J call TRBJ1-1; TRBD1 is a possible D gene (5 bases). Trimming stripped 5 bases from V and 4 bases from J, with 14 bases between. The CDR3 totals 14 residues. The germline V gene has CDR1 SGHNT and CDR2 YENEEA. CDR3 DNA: TGTGCCAGCAGCCCCACGGGGGGTAGCACTGAAGCTTTCTTT. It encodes CASSPTGGSTEAFF.

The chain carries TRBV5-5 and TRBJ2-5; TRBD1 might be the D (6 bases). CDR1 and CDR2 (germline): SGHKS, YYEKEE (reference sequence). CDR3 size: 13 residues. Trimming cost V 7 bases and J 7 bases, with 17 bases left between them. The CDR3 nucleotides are TGTGCCAGCCGTGACCCTATAGGGGGGACCCAGTACTTC. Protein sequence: CASRDPIGGTQYF.

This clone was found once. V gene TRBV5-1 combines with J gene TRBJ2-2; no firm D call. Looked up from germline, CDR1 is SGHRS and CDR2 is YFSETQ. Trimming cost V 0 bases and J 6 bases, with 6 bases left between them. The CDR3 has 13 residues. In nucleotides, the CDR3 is TGCGCCAGCAGCTTGGTGGCAGCCGGGGAGCTGTTTTTT. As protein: CASSLVAAGELFF.

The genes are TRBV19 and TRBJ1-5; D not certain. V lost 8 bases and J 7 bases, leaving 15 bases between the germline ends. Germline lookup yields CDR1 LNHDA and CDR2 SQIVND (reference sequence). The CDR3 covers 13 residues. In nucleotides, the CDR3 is TGTGCCAGTGTCCCCCACCGCGGGCAGCCCCAGCATTTT. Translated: CASVPHRGQPQHF.